The T cell receptor (beta chain) under discussion was sequenced for a study of shared clonotypes between healthy human individuals. Authors' data handling: Without quality scores, immunoSEQ junctional reads could not be filtered like full-length reads. Repertoires were generated with immunoSEQ multiplex PCR, while TCRdb's copy carries only in-frame clones and drops some. V and J calls and clone size follow that table, whereas D and trimming were derived from the DNA. The sample includes around 2.1 million clones, just over 90% of them seen just once. Terminally differentiated effector memory CD45RA+ cells were excluded from the naive CD8 cells, which were CD45RO-negative and positively selected for CCR7. The sample consisted of naive CD8+ T cells from PBMCs. The TCR sequence derives from a man younger than 30 in good health. Some clones in this sample may be carry-over from other donors' samples.

The CDR3 loop reads CSVGGFLGTDTQYF. In DNA form, the CDR3 reads TGCAGCGTTGGAGGTTTCCTGGGCACAGATACGCAGTATTTT. V gene TRBV29-1 combines with J gene TRBJ2-3; D is ambiguous. The CDR3 loop spans 14 amino acids. Germline loops: CDR1 SQVTM, CDR2 ANQGSEA. V was trimmed by 4 bases and J by 1 base, leaving 12 bases between them.